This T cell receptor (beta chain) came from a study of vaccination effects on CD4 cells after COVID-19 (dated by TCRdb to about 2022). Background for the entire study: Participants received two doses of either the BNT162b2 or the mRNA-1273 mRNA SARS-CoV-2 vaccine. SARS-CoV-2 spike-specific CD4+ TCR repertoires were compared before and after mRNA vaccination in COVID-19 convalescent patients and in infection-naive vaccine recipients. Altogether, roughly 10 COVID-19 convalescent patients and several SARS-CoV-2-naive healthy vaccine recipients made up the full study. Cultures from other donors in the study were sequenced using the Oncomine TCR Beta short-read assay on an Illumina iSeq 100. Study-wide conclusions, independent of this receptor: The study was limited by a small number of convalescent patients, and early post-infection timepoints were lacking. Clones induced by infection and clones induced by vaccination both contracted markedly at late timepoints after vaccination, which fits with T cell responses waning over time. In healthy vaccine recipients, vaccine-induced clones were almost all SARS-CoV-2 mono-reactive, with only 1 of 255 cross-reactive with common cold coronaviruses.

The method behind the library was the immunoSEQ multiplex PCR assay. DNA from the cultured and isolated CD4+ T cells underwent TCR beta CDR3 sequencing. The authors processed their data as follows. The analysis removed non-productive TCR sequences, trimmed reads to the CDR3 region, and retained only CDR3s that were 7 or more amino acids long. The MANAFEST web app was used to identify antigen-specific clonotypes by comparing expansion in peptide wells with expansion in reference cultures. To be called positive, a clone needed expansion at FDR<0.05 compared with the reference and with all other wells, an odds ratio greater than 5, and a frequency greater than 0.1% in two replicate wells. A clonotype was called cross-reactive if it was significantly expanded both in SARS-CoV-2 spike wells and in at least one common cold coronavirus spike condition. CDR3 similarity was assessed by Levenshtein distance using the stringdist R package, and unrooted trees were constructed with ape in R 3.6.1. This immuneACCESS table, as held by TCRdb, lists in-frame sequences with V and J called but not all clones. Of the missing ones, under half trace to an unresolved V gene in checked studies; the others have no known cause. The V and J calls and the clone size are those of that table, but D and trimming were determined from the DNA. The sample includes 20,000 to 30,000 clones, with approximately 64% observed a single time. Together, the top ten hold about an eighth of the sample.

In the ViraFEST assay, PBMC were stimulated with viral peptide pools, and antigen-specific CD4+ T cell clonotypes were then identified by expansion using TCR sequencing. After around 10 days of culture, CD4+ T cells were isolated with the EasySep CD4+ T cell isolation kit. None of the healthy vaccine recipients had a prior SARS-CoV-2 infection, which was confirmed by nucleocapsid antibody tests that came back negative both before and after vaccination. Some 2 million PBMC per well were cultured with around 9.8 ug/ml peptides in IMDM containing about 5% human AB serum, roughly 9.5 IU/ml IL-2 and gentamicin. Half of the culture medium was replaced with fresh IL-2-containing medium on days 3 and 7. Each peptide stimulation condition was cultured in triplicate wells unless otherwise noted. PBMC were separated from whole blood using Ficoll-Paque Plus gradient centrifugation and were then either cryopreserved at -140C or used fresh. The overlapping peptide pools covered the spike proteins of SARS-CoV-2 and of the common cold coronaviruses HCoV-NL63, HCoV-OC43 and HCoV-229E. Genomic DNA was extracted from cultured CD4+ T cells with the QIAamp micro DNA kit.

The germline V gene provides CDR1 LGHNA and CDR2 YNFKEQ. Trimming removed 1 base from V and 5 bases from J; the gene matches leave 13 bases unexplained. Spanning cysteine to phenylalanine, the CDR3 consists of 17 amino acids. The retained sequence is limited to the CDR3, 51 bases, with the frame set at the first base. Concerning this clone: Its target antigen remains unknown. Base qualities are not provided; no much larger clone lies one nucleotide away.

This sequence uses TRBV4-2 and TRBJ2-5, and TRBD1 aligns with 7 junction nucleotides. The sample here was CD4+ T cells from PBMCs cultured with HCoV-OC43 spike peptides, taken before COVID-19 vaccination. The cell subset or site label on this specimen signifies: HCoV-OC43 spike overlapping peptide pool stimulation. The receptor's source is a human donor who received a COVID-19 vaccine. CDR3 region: CASSQVGQLKTGETQYF. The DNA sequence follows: TGTGCCAGCAGCCAAGTGGGACAGTTAAAAACAGGGGAGACCCAGTACTTC.